This T cell receptor beta chain was documented in a study of T cell responses to AZD1222 COVID-19 vaccine. In the study overall: Recipients boosted at about 4 weeks or about 12 weeks are pooled.

Here immunoSEQ multiplex PCR was the method, and the copy in TCRdb shows in-frame clones only, minus some. The sample has 80,000 to 100,000 clones, roughly 90% seen once. Trimming pared 7 bases from V and 0 bases from J, leaving 9 bases between. CDR1 and CDR2 from the germline V gene are MDHEN and SYDVKM. This CDR3 contains 13 residues. Study results and limitations: Seropositive status at baseline applied to only six AZD1222 recipients. Clonal diversity was possibly underestimated, and the donors were mostly white British, with more females. The study found vaccine-associated CD4 TCRs spanning spike, dominant at 160-218 and 743-854.

About this clone itself: What it binds is unknown.

This specimen consisted of peripheral blood, obtained on day 0 of AZD1222 vaccination. The chain employs TRBV28 and TRBJ2-5, with D possibly being TRBD2 (6 bases). The sequence came from an adult in good health. CDR3 bases: TGTGCCAGCAAACCGGGGGACCAAGAGACCCAGTACTTC. Protein product: CASKPGDQETQYF.